This entry is about one T cell receptor beta chain. Its antigen is not identified. Other DNA sequences in the sample encode the same CDR3. Looked up from germline, CDR1 is SGHRS and CDR2 is YFSETQ. Trimming stripped 0 bases from V and 4 bases from J, with 5 bases between. The CDR3 consists of 12 residues. These data are taken from a study of cytomegalovirus exposure and HLA in healthy donors. In the study overall: Earlier results showed 117 million unique TCR beta sequences derived from approximately 180 million T cells.

Although they were nominally healthy when sampled, donors likely had unrecorded immune exposures. 60 Vbeta and 13 Jbeta primers were used in PCR. Generated by immunoSEQ multiplex PCR, the TCRdb table keeps only in-frame clones and is missing some. This table holds about 120,000 clones. The study, taken as a whole, reports: For presence/absence analyses, sequencing depth was assumed to be roughly uniform across donors.

This TCR derives from a woman aged 40 to 50 in good health and CMV-seropositive. The chain links TRBV5-1 to TRBJ2-7, with unresolved D. Sequenced: PBMCs. The CDR3: CASSLGRYEQYF. The CDR3, as DNA: TGCGCCAGCAGCTTGGGGAGATACGAGCAGTACTTC.